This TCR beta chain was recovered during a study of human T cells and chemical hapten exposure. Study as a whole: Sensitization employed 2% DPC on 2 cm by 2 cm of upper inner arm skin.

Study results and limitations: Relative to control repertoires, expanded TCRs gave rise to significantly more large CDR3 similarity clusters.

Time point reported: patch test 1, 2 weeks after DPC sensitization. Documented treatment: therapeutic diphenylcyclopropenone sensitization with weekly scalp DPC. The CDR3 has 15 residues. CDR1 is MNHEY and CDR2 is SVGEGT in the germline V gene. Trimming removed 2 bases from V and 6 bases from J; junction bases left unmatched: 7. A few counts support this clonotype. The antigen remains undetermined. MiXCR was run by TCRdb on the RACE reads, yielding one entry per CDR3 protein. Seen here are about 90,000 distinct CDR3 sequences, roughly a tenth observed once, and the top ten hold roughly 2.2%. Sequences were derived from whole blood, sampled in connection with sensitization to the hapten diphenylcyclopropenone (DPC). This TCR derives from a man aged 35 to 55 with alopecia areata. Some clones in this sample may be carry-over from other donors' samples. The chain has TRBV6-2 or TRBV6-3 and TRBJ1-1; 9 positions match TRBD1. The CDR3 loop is CASSYLPRDRAEAFF. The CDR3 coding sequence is TGTGCCAGCAGTTACCTTCCCAGGGACAGGGCTGAAGCTTTCTTT.